Below, 26 T cell receptor beta chains from the same sample are listed, as sequenced in a study of T cell responses to AZD1222 COVID-19 vaccine. Clones were sequenced by immunoSEQ multiplex PCR, and TCRdb holds only the in-frame ones, with some missing. In the table there are 110,000 or so clones, roughly 80% of which are singletons. This specimen was peripheral blood, taken on day 0 of AZD1222 vaccination. The receptors stem from an adult in good health.

The sample holds many counts of this clone. The chain is built from TRBV6-5 and TRBJ2-7, with 10 bases that match TRBD2. This CDR3 is built from 15 residues. The germline CDR1 and CDR2 sequences are MNHEY and SVGAGI. The trim removed 5 bases at V and 2 bases at J, leaving 6 bases unmatched. The CDR3 reads CASSMESGGAYEQYF. The CDR3 DNA sequence: TGTGCCAGCAGTATGGAGAGCGGGGGGGCCTACGAGCAGTACTTC.

The CDR3 is CSASTGYSGNTIYF. The CDR3 DNA follows: TGCAGTGCTAGTACAGGCTACTCTGGAAACACCATATATTTT. The chain uses TRBV20-1 and TRBJ1-3; tentative D call: TRBD1 (5 bases). This CDR3 is 14 amino acids long. V lost 3 bases and J lost 0, with 9 bases in between. CDR1 is DFQATT and CDR2 is SNEGSKA in the germline V gene (reference sequence).

This sequence joins TRBV12-1 and TRBJ1-1; the table's D call TRBD1 went unverified against the DNA. TRBV12-1 is described as a pseudogene. This CDR3 comprises 13 residues. CDR3 loop: CASSLGQGAEAFF. The CDR3 DNA follows: TGTGCCAGCAGCTTGGGACAGGGGGCTGAAGCTTTCTTT.

This rearrangement joins TRBV29-1 to TRBJ2-2; 7 bases line up with TRBD1. V lost 6 bases, J lost 3 bases, and 10 bases stayed unmatched. Per the germline V gene, CDR1 is SQVTM and CDR2 is ANQGSEA. The CDR3 covers 15 residues. For the CDR3, the DNA is TGCAGCGTCGCATCCGGGACAGCGTACACCGGGGAGCTGTTTTTT. It specifies CSVASGTAYTGELFF.

This clone was recorded once. The rearrangement joins TRBV19 to TRBJ2-1, with TRBD2 matching 9 bases. V lost 5 bases, J lost 2 bases, and 7 bases stayed unmatched. Germline V CDR1 and CDR2: LNHDA, SQIVND (reference sequence). The CDR3 sequence is 16 residues long. The CDR3 loop is CASSSQRGATYNEQFF. In DNA, the CDR3 is TGTGCCAGTAGTTCCCAGCGGGGGGCGACCTACAATGAGCAGTTCTTC.

The rearrangement joins TRBV7-9 to TRBJ1-1; D gene ambiguous. CDR1 is SEHNR, CDR2 FQNEAQ, per germline (reference sequence). V was pared by 2 bases and J by 3 bases, with 7 bases between. The CDR3 runs 13 residues. For the CDR3, the DNA is TGTGCCAGCAGCTTATCCCTGGACACTGAAGCTTTCTTT. It translates to CASSLSLDTEAFF.

The genes are TRBV29-1 and TRBJ1-2; D possibly corresponds to TRBD1 (5 bases). This CDR3 region has 15 residues. V was clipped by 1 base and J by 6 bases, with 18 bases between them. In germline, CDR1 is SQVTM, CDR2 ANQGSEA. Here the CDR3 DNA reads TGCAGCGTTGAAGCCGGCCGTACGGGGGTCGATGGCTACACCTTC. It encodes CSVEAGRTGVDGYTF.

This clone was observed a handful of times. V usage is TRBV7-8 and J usage is TRBJ1-2; D possibly corresponds to TRBD1 (6 bases). Trimming took 5 bases from V and 6 from J, leaving 31 bases between them. This CDR3 region has 19 residues. Germline-derived CDR1 and CDR2 are SGHVS and FQNEAQ. In DNA, the CDR3 is TGTGCCAGCAGCCCCGTTGTCCCTCTCTCGACAGGAGAGGTCCATGGCTACACCTTC. This encodes CASSPVVPLSTGEVHGYTF. Combining the CDR3 with reference TRBV7-8 and TRBJ1-2 gives the whole variable domain GAGVSQSPRYKVAKRGQDVALRCDPISGHVSLFWYQQALGQGPEFLTYFQNEAQLDKSGLPSDRFFAERPEGSVSTLKIQRTQQEDSAVYLCASSPVVPLSTGEVHGYTFGSGTRLTVV.

The chain uses TRBV4-3 and TRBJ1-5; weak D call: TRBD1 (5 bases). CDR1 and CDR2 from the germline V gene are LGHNA and YSLEER. V was shortened by 0 bases and J by 7 bases, with 16 bases between the two germline ends. This CDR3 region has 16 residues. The CDR3 protein is CASSQDWSRARQPQHF. Here the CDR3 DNA reads TGCGCCAGCAGCCAAGATTGGAGCAGGGCAAGGCAGCCCCAGCATTTT.

This clone has a handful of counts. The chain couples TRBV19 to TRBJ1-5; maybe TRBD1 (6 bases). The germline V gene has CDR1 LNHDA and CDR2 SQIVND (reference sequence). Trimming took off 3 bases at V and 1 base at J, with 10 bases between the two ends. The CDR3 length is 15 residues. The CDR3, as DNA: TGTGCCAGTAGTATCGTGGGGGCGAGCAATCAGCCCCAGCATTTT. It codes for CASSIVGASNQPQHF.

V is TRBV13 and J is TRBJ2-5, with D unresolved. The germline gives CDR1 PRHDT, CDR2 FYEKMQ (reference sequence). V was pared by 4 bases and J by 1 base, with 10 bases between. The CDR3 consists of 14 residues. The CDR3: CASSSRTVQETQYF. For the CDR3, the DNA is TGTGCCAGCAGCTCAAGGACGGTCCAAGAGACCCAGTACTTC.

CDR3 residues: CASSVVGDRGLGRTDTQYF. CDR3 nucleotides: TGTGCCAGCAGCGTAGTAGGGGACAGGGGGCTAGGGAGGACAGATACGCAGTATTTT. The chain carries TRBV9 and TRBJ2-3; 12 bases map to TRBD1. The CDR3 has 19 amino acids. Germline CDR1 is SGDLS and CDR2 is YYNGEE. V dropped 0 bases and J dropped 3; count of bases not matched to a gene: 11.

V usage is TRBV27 and J usage is TRBJ1-1; D is ambiguous. The germline gives CDR1 MNHEY, CDR2 SMNVEV (reference sequence). The CDR3 runs to 14 residues. V shed 2 bases and J shed 4 bases, with 11 bases lying between them. The CDR3 spells CASSLNPLGTEAFF. The CDR3 DNA sequence: TGTGCCAGCAGTTTAAATCCGCTGGGCACTGAAGCTTTCTTT.

This clone occurred once. The rearrangement uses TRBV6-2 or TRBV6-3 and TRBJ1-6; D unclear. Germline-derived CDR1 and CDR2 are MNHEY and SVGEGT. V lost 1 base, J lost 7 bases, and 8 bases lay in between. This CDR3 is 14 amino acids long. The CDR3 DNA reads as TGTGCCAGCAGTTACTATCAGGAAAATTCACCCCTCCACTTT. Translating it yields CASSYYQENSPLHF.

This clone has more than one count but fewer than ten. The chain has TRBV30 and TRBJ1-5; D is ambiguous. V lost 5 bases and J 4 bases, leaving 9 bases between the germline ends. This CDR3 comprises 12 residues. Germline CDR1 is GTSNPN and CDR2 is SVGIG (reference sequence). CDR3 loop: CAWSTGNQPQHF. In nucleotides, the CDR3 is TGTGCCTGGTCGACGGGAAATCAGCCCCAGCATTTT. Looking up the rest from reference TRBV30 and TRBJ1-5 gives the full variable domain: SQTIHQWPATLVQPVGSPLSLECTVEGTSNPNLYWYRQAAGRGLQLLFYSVGIGQISSEVPQNLSASRPQDRQFILSSKKLLLSDSGFYLCAWSTGNQPQHFGDGTRLSIL.

This clone came up a few times. The gene calls are TRBV12-3 or TRBV12-4 and TRBJ2-1, with D tentatively TRBD1 (6 bases). The CDR3 is 12 residues long. Trimming shortened V by 8 bases and J by 6 bases, and 11 bases separated the two germline ends. CDR3 bases: TGTGCCAGCGATACCAGGGGCAATGAGCAGTTCTTC. Encoded protein: CASDTRGNEQFF.

The chain has TRBV7-8 and TRBJ2-7; 7 bases fit TRBD2. CDR1 is SGHVS, CDR2 FQNEAQ, per germline. Losses at the gene ends were 3 bases for V and 4 bases for J; bases not matched to a gene: 6. The CDR3 loop spans 14 amino acids. The CDR3 nucleotides are TGTGCCAGCAGCTTGAGGGCGGGGGTTTACGAGCAGTACTTC. Translation: CASSLRAGVYEQYF. Full variable domain (remainder filled in from reference TRBV7-8 and TRBJ2-7): GAGVSQSPRYKVAKRGQDVALRCDPISGHVSLFWYQQALGQGPEFLTYFQNEAQLDKSGLPSDRFFAERPEGSVSTLKIQRTQQEDSAVYLCASSLRAGVYEQYFGPGTRLTVT.

Points on this clone: A much larger clone differs from this one at a single base, so this may be a read error. Distinct nucleotide sequences in the sample also encode this CDR3. The V call is TRBV6-5, the J call TRBJ1-2; 9 nucleotides agree with TRBD1. V shed 9 bases, J shed 5 bases, and the junction held 7 bases outside the gene matches. Per germline, CDR1 MNHEY and CDR2 SVGAGI. CDR3 length: 13 amino acids. CDR3: CASRHGTGYGYTF. Here the CDR3 DNA reads TGTGCCAGTAGACACGGGACAGGGTATGGCTACACCTTC.

The V gene is TRBV4-2, the J gene TRBJ2-2; 9 bases fit TRBD2. V shed 4 bases and J 6 bases; nucleotides not matched to a gene: 9. Germline loops: CDR1 LGHNA, CDR2 YNFKEQ. The CDR3 covers 16 residues. CDR3 DNA sequence: TGTGCCAGCAGCCCAGATGGCGGGGGGGCGTCCGGGGAGCTGTTTTTT. Its translation is CASSPDGGGASGELFF.

This clone was seen a single time. J is TRBJ2-6 and V is TRBV5-1; D is perhaps TRBD2 (6 bases). Trimming pared 0 bases from V and 2 bases from J, leaving 12 bases between. CDR1 and CDR2 (germline): SGHRS, YFSETQ. The length of the CDR3 is 17 residues. Written as DNA, the CDR3 is TGCGCCAGCAGCTTGGAGGCGGGGACGACTGGGGCCAACGTCCTGACTTTC. This encodes CASSLEAGTTGANVLTF.

This clone was picked up one time. The V and J genes are TRBV6-5 and TRBJ1-3; D gene unclear. CDR3 length: 16 residues. The germline V gene has CDR1 MNHEY and CDR2 SVGAGI. With 0 bases removed from V and 2 bases from J, the gap between germline ends came to 11 bases. This CDR3 is CASSYSKIQPGNTIYF. The CDR3 DNA sequence: TGTGCCAGCAGTTACTCGAAGATACAGCCTGGAAACACCATATATTTT.

The chain couples TRBV5-1 to TRBJ1-2; maybe TRBD1 (6 bases). Trimming stripped 6 bases from V and 5 bases from J, with 29 bases between. The germline gives CDR1 SGHRS, CDR2 YFSETQ. The CDR3 spans 18 residues. The CDR3 reads CASNEKKQGIREGYGYTF. CDR3 nucleotides: TGCGCCAGCAACGAGAAAAAACAGGGTATTCGGGAGGGATATGGCTACACCTTC.

The chain combines TRBV28 with TRBJ2-7, with D maybe TRBD1 (5 bases). Trimming removed 6 bases at V and 1 base at J, with 10 bases between. The CDR3 is made up of 13 amino acids. The germline gives CDR1 MDHEN, CDR2 SYDVKM. The CDR3 loop is CASRRDSSYEQYF. The CDR3 DNA reads TGTGCCAGCAGGCGAGACAGTTCCTACGAGCAGTACTTC.

The V and J genes are TRBV7-2 and TRBJ1-5; D not resolved. This CDR3 has 12 residues. Trimming shortened V by 6 bases and J by 0 bases, and 3 bases separated the two germline ends. From germline, CDR1 is SGHTA and CDR2 FQGNSA. The DNA for the CDR3 is TGTGCCAGCAGTGATAGCAATCAGCCCCAGCATTTT. Its translation is CASSDSNQPQHF.

This clone has just a few counts. The gene calls are TRBV12-5 and TRBJ2-5; the match to TRBD1 covers 9 bases. This CDR3 spans 18 amino acids. From germline, CDR1 is LGHNT and CDR2 FRNRAP. V shed 0 bases and J 5 bases; nucleotides not matched to a gene: 13. The CDR3 is CASGLVLTGGVGLETQYF. CDR3 nucleotides: TGTGCTAGTGGTTTGGTACTTACAGGGGGCGTTGGGTTGGAGACCCAGTACTTC.

The V call is TRBV7-2, the J call TRBJ1-3, with D tentatively TRBD1 (5 bases). V was clipped by 2 bases and J by 2 bases, with 13 bases between them. This CDR3 is built from 16 residues. CDR1 and CDR2 (germline): SGHTA, FQGNSA. CDR3 in amino acids: CASSLSQGGPGNTIYF. The CDR3 region has the DNA TGTGCCAGCAGCTTAAGTCAGGGCGGGCCTGGAAACACCATATATTTT.